Included here is one T cell receptor beta chain sequence, with context. The V gene's germline CDR1 is LNHDA and CDR2 SQIVND (reference sequence). Trimming cost V 7 bases and J 2 bases, with 8 bases left between them. The CDR3 has 13 residues. The sample originates from a study of T cell changes during pregnancy in multiple sclerosis. Sequenced by immunoSEQ multiplex PCR; TCRdb stores in-frame clones only, minus some. The sample consists of 75,000 to 100,000 clones, around 92% of them appearing once. The sequencing here drew on peripheral blood, taken after pregnancy. The chain has TRBV19 and TRBJ2-2; D may be TRBD1 (6 bases). The TCR was taken from a female donor with multiple sclerosis, enrolled in a pregnancy study. CDR3 DNA: TGTGCCAGTAACAGGGTAAACACCGGGGAGCTGTTTTTT. It translates to CASNRVNTGELFF. The whole variable domain, remainder taken from reference TRBV19 and TRBJ2-2, is DGGITQSPKYLFRKEGQNVTLSCEQNLNHDAMYWYRQDPGQGLRLIYYSQIVNDFQKGDIAEGYSVSREKKESFPLTVTSAQKNPTAFYLCASNRVNTGELFFGEGSRLTVL.